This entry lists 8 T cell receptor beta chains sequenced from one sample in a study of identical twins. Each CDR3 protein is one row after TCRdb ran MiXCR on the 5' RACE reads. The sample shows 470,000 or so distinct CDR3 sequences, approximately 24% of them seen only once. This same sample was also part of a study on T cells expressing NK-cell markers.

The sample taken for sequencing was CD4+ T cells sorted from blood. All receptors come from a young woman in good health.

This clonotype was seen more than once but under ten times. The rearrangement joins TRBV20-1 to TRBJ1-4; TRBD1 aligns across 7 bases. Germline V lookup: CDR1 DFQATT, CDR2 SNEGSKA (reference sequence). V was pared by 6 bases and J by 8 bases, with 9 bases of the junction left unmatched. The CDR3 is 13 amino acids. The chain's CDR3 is CSANRGFEEKLFF. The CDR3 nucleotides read TGCAGTGCCAACAGGGGTTTTGAGGAAAAACTGTTTTTT.

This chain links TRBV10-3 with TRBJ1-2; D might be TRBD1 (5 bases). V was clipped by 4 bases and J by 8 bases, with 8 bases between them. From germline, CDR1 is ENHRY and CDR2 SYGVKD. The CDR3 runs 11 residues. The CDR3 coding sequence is TGTGCCATCAGTGCCCGGGACGGCTACACCTTC. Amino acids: CAISARDGYTF.

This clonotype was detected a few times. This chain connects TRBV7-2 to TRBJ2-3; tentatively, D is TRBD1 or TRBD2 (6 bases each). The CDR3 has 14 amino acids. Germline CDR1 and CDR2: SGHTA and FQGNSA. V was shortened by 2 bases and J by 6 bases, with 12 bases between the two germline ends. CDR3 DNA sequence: TGTGCCAGCAGCTTACTGGGGGGCGGCGATACGCAGTATTTT. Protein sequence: CASSLLGGGDTQYF.

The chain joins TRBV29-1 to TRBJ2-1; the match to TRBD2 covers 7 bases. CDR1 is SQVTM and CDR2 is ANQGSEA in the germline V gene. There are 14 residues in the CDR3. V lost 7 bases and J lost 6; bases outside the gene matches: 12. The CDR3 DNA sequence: TGCAGCGCGATGGGGGGGGTCGCGACCAATGAGCAGTTCTTC. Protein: CSAMGGVATNEQFF.

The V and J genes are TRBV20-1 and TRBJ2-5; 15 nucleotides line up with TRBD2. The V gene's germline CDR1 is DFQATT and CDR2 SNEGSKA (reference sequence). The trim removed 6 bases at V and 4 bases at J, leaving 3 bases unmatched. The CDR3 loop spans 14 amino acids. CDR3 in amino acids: CSARGLAGGETQYF. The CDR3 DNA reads TGCAGTGCAAGGGGACTAGCGGGAGGAGAGACCCAGTACTTC.

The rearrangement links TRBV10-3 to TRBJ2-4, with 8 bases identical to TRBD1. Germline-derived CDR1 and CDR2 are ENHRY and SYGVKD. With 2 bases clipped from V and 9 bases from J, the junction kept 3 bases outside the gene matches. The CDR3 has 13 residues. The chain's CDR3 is CAISEGQGAIQYF. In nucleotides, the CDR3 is TGTGCCATCAGTGAGGGACAGGGTGCCATTCAGTACTTC.

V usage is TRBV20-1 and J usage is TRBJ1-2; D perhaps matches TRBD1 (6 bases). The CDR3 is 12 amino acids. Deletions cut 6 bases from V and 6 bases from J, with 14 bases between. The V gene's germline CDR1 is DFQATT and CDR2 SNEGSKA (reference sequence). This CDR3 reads CSASGGPDGYTF. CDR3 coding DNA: TGCAGTGCGTCCGGGGGGCCTGATGGCTACACCTTC.

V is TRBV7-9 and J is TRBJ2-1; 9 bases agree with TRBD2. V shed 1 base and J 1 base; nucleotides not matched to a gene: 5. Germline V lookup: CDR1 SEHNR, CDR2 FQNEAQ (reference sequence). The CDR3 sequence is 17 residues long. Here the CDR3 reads CASSLGAGGPSYNEQFF. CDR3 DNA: TGTGCCAGCAGCTTAGGGGCGGGGGGGCCTTCCTACAATGAGCAGTTCTTC.